The 26 T cell receptor beta chains given below trace back to one sample, sequenced in a study of shared clonotypes between healthy human individuals. TCRdb keeps only in-frame clones here, not all; method: immunoSEQ multiplex PCR. Of about 490,000 clones listed, 76% are singletons. Sequenced sample: PBMCs. The receptors derive from a middle-aged woman in good health. Some clones in this sample may be carry-over from other donors' samples.

This clone is a singleton in its sample. V gene TRBV30 combines with J gene TRBJ2-2, with TRBD2 as a possible D gene (5 bases). The CDR3 has 13 residues. Germline loops: CDR1 GTSNPN, CDR2 SVGIG (reference sequence). Trimming took off 5 bases at V and 5 bases at J, with 12 bases between the two ends. The CDR3 here is CAWALRRTGELFF. The CDR3 nucleotides are TGTGCCTGGGCCCTAAGGAGGACCGGGGAGCTGTTTTTT. The full variable domain, its missing parts supplied by reference TRBV30 and TRBJ2-2, is SQTIHQWPATLVQPVGSPLSLECTVEGTSNPNLYWYRQAAGRGLQLLFYSVGIGQISSEVPQNLSASRPQDRQFILSSKKLLLSDSGFYLCAWALRRTGELFFGEGSRLTVL.

The DNA of the CDR3 is TGTGCCAGCAGCTTAGGGGCTAGCTTCTACGAGCAGTACTTC. This encodes CASSLGASFYEQYF. The chain uses TRBV11-2 and TRBJ2-7; the D gene is possibly TRBD2 (5 bases). In germline, CDR1 is SGHAT, CDR2 FQNNGV. Trimming removed 1 base from V and 3 bases from J, with 10 bases in between. This CDR3 is 14 amino acids long.

The chain uses TRBV5-4 and TRBJ2-2; no clear D gene. Per the germline V gene, CDR1 is SGHNT and CDR2 is YYREEE (reference sequence). CDR3 size: 16 residues. Trimming took 0 bases from V and 2 from J, leaving 11 bases between them. The DNA for the CDR3 is TGTGCCAGCAGCTTGGCCATAGGGCAAAACACCGGGGAGCTGTTTTTT. Its protein product is CASSLAIGQNTGELFF. The entire variable domain, with the rest obtained from reference TRBV5-4 and TRBJ2-2, is as follows: ETGVTQSPTHLIKTRGQQVTLRCSSQSGHNTVSWYQQALGQGPQFIFQYYREEENGRGNFPPRFSGLQFPNYSSELNVNALELDDSALYLCASSLAIGQNTGELFFGEGSRLTVL.

The chain combines TRBV7-8 with TRBJ2-2; D ambiguous. V was clipped by 1 base and J by 1 base, with 4 bases between them. The length of the CDR3 is 14 residues. Germline CDR1 SGHVS, CDR2 FQNEAQ. CDR3 DNA: TGTGCCAGCAGCTTAGGCGGGAACACCGGGGAGCTGTTTTTT. Translated: CASSLGGNTGELFF.

The V and J genes are TRBV7-2 and TRBJ2-3; D call uncertain. This CDR3 is built from 12 residues. The V gene's germline CDR1 is SGHTA and CDR2 FQGNSA. Trimming shortened V by 5 bases and J by 5 bases, and 8 bases separated the two germline ends. The CDR3 nucleotides read TGTGCCAGCAGCCCGCCTATAGATACGCAGTATTTT. Translating gives CASSPPIDTQYF.

The rearrangement links TRBV10-3 to TRBJ2-3; D might be TRBD2 (6 bases). The germline V gene has CDR1 ENHRY and CDR2 SYGVKD. CDR3 length equals 13 residues. CDR3 in DNA: TGTGCGGTGGGCGGGACTAGCACAGATACGCAGTATTTT. Its translation is CAVGGTSTDTQYF.

The chain uses TRBV7-2 and TRBJ1-1, with 7 bases lining up with TRBD1. Germline values: CDR1 SGHTA, CDR2 FQGNSA. The V segment lost 0 bases and the J segment 1 base; nucleotides outside the gene matches: 5. The CDR3 sequence is 16 residues long. Here the CDR3 DNA reads TGTGCCAGCAGCTTAGCTCGACAGGGACGGAACACTGAAGCTTTCTTT. Amino acids: CASSLARQGRNTEAFF.

The chain links TRBV28 to TRBJ2-1; 9 bases align to TRBD2. This CDR3 comprises 13 residues. In germline, CDR1 is MDHEN, CDR2 SYDVKM. Losses at the gene ends were 8 bases for V and 5 bases for J; bases not matched to a gene: 4. This chain's CDR3 is CASGGRAHNEQFF. Here the CDR3 DNA reads TGTGCCAGCGGCGGGAGGGCCCACAATGAGCAGTTCTTC.

The chain couples TRBV28 to TRBJ2-7, with D possibly matching TRBD2 (6 bases). There are 15 residues in the CDR3. CDR1 MDHEN and CDR2 SYDVKM come from the germline V gene. Trimming shortened V by 6 bases and J by 4 bases, and 19 bases separated the two germline ends. The CDR3 sequence: CASSPQGAGSYEQYF. The CDR3 DNA follows: TGTGCCAGCAGCCCCCAAGGTGCCGGGAGTTACGAGCAGTACTTC.

This clone was observed a handful of times. The chain has TRBV5-1 and TRBJ1-2; D possibly corresponds to TRBD1 (6 bases). V shed 0 bases and J shed 5 bases, with 14 bases lying between them. Germline V gives CDR1 SGHRS, CDR2 YFSETQ. The CDR3 has 15 residues. This CDR3 reads CASSLENGQYYGYTF. DNA for the CDR3: TGCGCCAGCAGCTTGGAAAACGGACAGTATTATGGCTACACCTTC.

V usage is TRBV11-1 and J usage is TRBJ1-1; TRBD1 matches 8 bases. Germline V gene data show CDR1 as SGHAT and CDR2 as FQDESV (reference sequence). Trimming took 5 bases from V and 4 from J; bases not matched to a gene: 12. This CDR3 spans 16 amino acids. The CDR3 DNA is TGTGCCAGCAGCGCCCTACCAGGGGGCTTGAGCACTGAAGCTTTCTTT. The encoded protein is CASSALPGGLSTEAFF.

The J gene is TRBJ1-6, the V gene TRBV5-1, with D unresolved. This CDR3 is built from 17 residues. Germline CDR1 and CDR2: SGHRS and YFSETQ. With 0 bases removed from V and 11 bases from J, the gap between germline ends came to 21 bases. In DNA form, the CDR3 reads TGCGCCAGCAGCTTGGAGGCTTACCCCCGCCTTGGGACACCCCTCCACTTT. Its protein is CASSLEAYPRLGTPLHF. The entire variable domain, with the rest obtained from reference TRBV5-1 and TRBJ1-6, is as follows: KAGVTQTPRYLIKTRGQQVTLSCSPISGHRSVSWYQQTPGQGLQFLFEYFSETQRNKGNFPGRFSGRQFSNSRSEMNVSTLELGDSALYLCASSLEAYPRLGTPLHFGNGTRLTVT.

This rearrangement joins TRBV28 to TRBJ2-1, with D unclear. Germline V lookup: CDR1 MDHEN, CDR2 SYDVKM. The CDR3 spans 13 residues. Trimming pared 5 bases from V and 0 bases from J, leaving 5 bases between. CDR3 coding DNA: TGTGCCAGCAGTAAAAGCTCCTACAATGAGCAGTTCTTC. Translated, it gives CASSKSSYNEQFF.

CDR3 sequence (DNA): TGTGCCAGCAGCCCCCTAGCGGGAGGGAGCACAGATACGCAGTATTTT. Its translation is CASSPLAGGSTDTQYF. This rearrangement joins TRBV2 to TRBJ2-3, with TRBD2 matching 12 bases. This CDR3 spans 16 amino acids. Looked up from germline, CDR1 is SNHLY and CDR2 is FYNNEI. V was clipped by 6 bases and J by 0 bases; unmatched bases: 4.

The J gene is TRBJ2-1, the V gene TRBV5-4; D is perhaps TRBD2 (6 bases). There are 14 residues in the CDR3. V shed 2 bases and J shed 6 bases, with 12 bases lying between them. Germline V gives CDR1 SGHNT, CDR2 YYREEE (reference sequence). The CDR3 DNA follows: TGTGCCAGCAGCTTACCGGGAGAGTTCAATGAGCAGTTCTTC. It is translated as CASSLPGEFNEQFF.

The chain is built from TRBV5-6 and TRBJ2-5, with 7 nucleotides matching TRBD2. This CDR3 has 15 amino acids. The junction had 12 bases not matched to a gene; V was cut back by 5 bases and J by 5 bases. Germline CDR1 is SGHDT and CDR2 is YYEEEE. CDR3 residues: CASSSAVAGSETQYF. Here the CDR3 DNA reads TGTGCCAGCAGTTCAGCGGTAGCGGGTTCGGAGACCCAGTACTTC.

This clone was recorded only once. An end of the junction does not agree with germline; a read error may underlie this. This chain uses TRBV5-1 with TRBJ2-2; no definite D call. This CDR3 spans 15 amino acids. The germline gives CDR1 SGHRS, CDR2 YFSETQ. This CDR3 reads CSSSLDPGNTGELFF. The CDR3 DNA is TGCTCCAGCAGCTTGGACCCCGGTAACACCGGGGAGCTGTTTTTT.

The chain links TRBV19 to TRBJ2-1; D is possibly TRBD1 (6 bases). Germline CDR1 LNHDA, CDR2 SQIVND (reference sequence). CDR3 length: 13 residues. V dropped 3 bases and J dropped 11 bases, with 14 bases sitting between them. CDR3 bases: TGTGCCAGTAGTATCTGGAGTGGGACACAGCAGTTCTTC. This encodes CASSIWSGTQQFF.

This chain links TRBV2 with TRBJ1-1; 10 bases map to TRBD1. CDR3 length: 16 residues. Trimming removed 5 bases from V and 3 bases from J; junction bases left unmatched: 9. Germline V lookup: CDR1 SNHLY, CDR2 FYNNEI. The CDR3 DNA reads TGTGCCAGCAGTCCTACGACAGGGGGCTATTACACTGAAGCTTTCTTT. This sequence encodes CASSPTTGGYYTEAFF.

This chain connects TRBV29-1 to TRBJ1-1; tentative D call: TRBD1 (6 bases). Germline lookup yields CDR1 SQVTM and CDR2 ANQGSEA. This CDR3 spans 12 amino acids. V was trimmed by 7 bases and J by 6 bases, leaving 15 bases between them. This CDR3 is CSAVQGGAEAFF. CDR3 DNA: TGCAGCGCAGTACAGGGAGGCGCTGAAGCTTTCTTT.

The V gene is TRBV27, the J gene TRBJ1-2; D is ambiguous. V dropped 5 bases and J dropped 4 bases, with 20 bases sitting between them. The CDR3 runs to 16 residues. Germline lookup yields CDR1 MNHEY and CDR2 SMNVEV (reference sequence). CDR3 sequence reads: CASSPSRATLPYGYTF. The DNA for the CDR3 is TGTGCCAGCAGTCCCTCCCGCGCAACCCTTCCCTATGGCTACACCTTC.

Comments on this clone: The same CDR3 is also encoded by other DNA sequences in this sample. The chain couples TRBV5-6 to TRBJ1-3; 9 nucleotides line up with TRBD1. Germline V gene sequence: CDR1 SGHDT, CDR2 YYEEEE. V shed 5 bases, J shed 2 bases, and the junction held 5 bases outside the gene matches. This CDR3 region has 15 residues. The CDR3 is CASSPTGGTGNTIYF. The CDR3 DNA follows: TGTGCCAGCAGTCCTACAGGGGGCACTGGAAACACCATATATTTT.

V gene TRBV28 combines with J gene TRBJ2-1; 9 nucleotides align to TRBD1. The CDR3 extends over 17 amino acids. V trimming: 6 bases; J trimming: 5 bases; junction bases outside the gene matches: 14. Per the germline V gene, CDR1 is MDHEN and CDR2 is SYDVKM. CDR3 nucleotide sequence: TGTGCCAGCAGGGGGGACCGGGACAGGGCCACCGACAATGAGCAGTTCTTC. Residues: CASRGDRDRATDNEQFF.

V usage is TRBV19 and J usage is TRBJ2-1, with TRBD1 matching over 7 bases. Germline V lookup: CDR1 LNHDA, CDR2 SQIVND (reference sequence). The CDR3 length is 14 residues. Trimming at V came to 10 bases and at J to 4 bases, leaving 10 bases not matched to a gene. The CDR3 spells CATRRDREYNEQFF. CDR3 nucleotides: TGTGCCACGCGCCGGGACAGAGAATACAATGAGCAGTTCTTC. Looking up the rest from reference TRBV19 and TRBJ2-1 gives the full variable domain: DGGITQSPKYLFRKEGQNVTLSCEQNLNHDAMYWYRQDPGQGLRLIYYSQIVNDFQKGDIAEGYSVSREKKESFPLTVTSAQKNPTAFYLCATRRDREYNEQFFGPGTRLTVL.

Regarding this clone: A much larger clone is a single base away; this may be a read error. This CDR3 is also generated by other DNA sequences in the sample. This chain links TRBV7-3 with TRBJ2-7, with TRBD2 identical over 10 bases. This CDR3 region has 18 residues. The V gene's germline CDR1 is SGHTA and CDR2 FQGTGA. Written as DNA, the CDR3 is TGTGCCAGCAGCTTAAATTTAGGTGGTCTAGCGGGAGAATACGAGCAGTATTTC. Translating gives CASSLNLGGLAGEYEQYF.

A remark on this clone: It is likely a read error: a sequence one base away is far more abundant. V is TRBV5-8 and J is TRBJ2-1; D is ambiguous. Per germline, CDR1 SGHTS and CDR2 YDEGEE. The CDR3 runs 11 residues. Deletions cut 3 bases from V and 2 bases from J, with 0 bases between. In nucleotides, the CDR3 is TGTGCCAGCAGCTCCTACAATGAGCAGTTCTTC. As protein: CASSSYNEQFF.